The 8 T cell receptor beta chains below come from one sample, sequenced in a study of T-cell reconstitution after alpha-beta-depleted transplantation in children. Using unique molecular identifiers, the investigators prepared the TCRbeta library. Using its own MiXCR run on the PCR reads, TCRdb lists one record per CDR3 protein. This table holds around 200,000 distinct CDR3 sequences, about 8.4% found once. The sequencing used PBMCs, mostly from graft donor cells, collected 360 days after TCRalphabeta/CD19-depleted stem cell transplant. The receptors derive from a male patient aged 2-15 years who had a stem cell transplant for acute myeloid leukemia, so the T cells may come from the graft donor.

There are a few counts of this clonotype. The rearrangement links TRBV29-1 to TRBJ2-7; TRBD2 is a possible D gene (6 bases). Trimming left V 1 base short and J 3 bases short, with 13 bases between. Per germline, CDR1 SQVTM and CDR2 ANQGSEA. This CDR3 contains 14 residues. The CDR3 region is CSVEGTGEVYEQYF. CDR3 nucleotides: TGCAGCGTTGAAGGGACGGGAGAAGTCTACGAGCAGTACTTC.

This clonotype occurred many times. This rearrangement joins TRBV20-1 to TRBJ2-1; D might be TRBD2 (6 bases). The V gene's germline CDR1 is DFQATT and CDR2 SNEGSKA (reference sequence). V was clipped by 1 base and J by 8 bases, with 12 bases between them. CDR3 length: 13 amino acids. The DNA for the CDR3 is TGCAGTGCTAGAGCCGGCGGGGTCGATGAGCAGTTCTTC. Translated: CSARAGGVDEQFF.

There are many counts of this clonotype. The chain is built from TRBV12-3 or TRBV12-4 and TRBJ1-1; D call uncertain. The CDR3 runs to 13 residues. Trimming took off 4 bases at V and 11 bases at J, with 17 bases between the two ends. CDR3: CASSSAVPYGAFF. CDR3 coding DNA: TGTGCCAGCAGTTCTGCGGTGCCCTACGGCGCTTTCTTT.

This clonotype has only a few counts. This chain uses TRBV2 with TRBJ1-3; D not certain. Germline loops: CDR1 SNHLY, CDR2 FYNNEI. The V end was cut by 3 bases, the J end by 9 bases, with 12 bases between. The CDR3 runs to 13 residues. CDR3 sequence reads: CASSDPRFGTIYF. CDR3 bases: TGTGCCAGCAGTGATCCCAGGTTCGGCACCATATATTTT. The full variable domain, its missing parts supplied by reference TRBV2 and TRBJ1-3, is EPEVTQTPSHQVTQMGQEVILRCVPISNHLYFYWYRQILGQKVEFLVSFYNNEISEKSEIFDDQFSVERPDGSNFTLKIRSTKLEDSAMYFCASSDPRFGTIYFGEGSWLTVV.

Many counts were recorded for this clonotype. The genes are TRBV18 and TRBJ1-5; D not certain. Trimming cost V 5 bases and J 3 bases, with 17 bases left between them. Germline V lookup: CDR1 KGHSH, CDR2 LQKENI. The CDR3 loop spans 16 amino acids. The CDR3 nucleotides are TGTGCCAGCTCATATAATGCAGAGGGTCCCAATCAGCCCCAGCATTTT. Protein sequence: CASSYNAEGPNQPQHF.

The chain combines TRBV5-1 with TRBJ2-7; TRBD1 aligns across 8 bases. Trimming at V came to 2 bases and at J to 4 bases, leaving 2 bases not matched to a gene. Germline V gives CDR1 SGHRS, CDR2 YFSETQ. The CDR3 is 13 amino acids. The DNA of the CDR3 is TGCGCCAGCAGCTTCCGGACAGGGTACGAGCAGTACTTC. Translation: CASSFRTGYEQYF.

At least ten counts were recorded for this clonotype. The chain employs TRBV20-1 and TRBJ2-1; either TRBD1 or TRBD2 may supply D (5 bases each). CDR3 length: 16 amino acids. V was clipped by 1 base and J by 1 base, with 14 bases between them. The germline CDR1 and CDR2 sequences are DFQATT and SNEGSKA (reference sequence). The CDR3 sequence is CSARGGAGLSYNEQFF. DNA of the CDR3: TGCAGTGCTAGAGGAGGGGCGGGTTTGTCCTACAATGAGCAGTTCTTC.

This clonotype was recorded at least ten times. Written as DNA, the CDR3 is TGCAGTGCTAGAGAACCACGTAGCGGGAGGACCTACGAGCAGTACTTC. It codes for CSAREPRSGRTYEQYF. V and J are TRBV20-1 and TRBJ2-7; 10 bases align to TRBD2. Trimming took 0 bases from V and 2 from J; bases not matched to a gene: 7. The CDR3 covers 16 residues. CDR1 is DFQATT, CDR2 SNEGSKA, per germline (reference sequence).